This entry describes one T cell receptor (beta chain). The CDR3 has 17 amino acids. V trimming: 4 bases; J trimming: 5 bases; junction bases outside the gene matches: 14. Germline CDR1 is MDHEN and CDR2 is SYDVKM. These data come from a study of blood T cell repertoires in COVID-19. About the study: Specimens from acute and convalescent COVID-19 originated in the United States, Italy and Spain. T cells, B-cell-depleted T cells, or PBMCs provided the cDNA or gDNA that served as material.

Per the study methods: Amplified reference gene primers provided the basis for estimating nucleated cell counts. Here immunoSEQ multiplex PCR was the method, and the copy in TCRdb shows in-frame clones only, minus some. V and J calls and clone size are those listed in that table; D and trimming were worked out from the DNA. The sample has approximately 110,000 clones; roughly 85% are singletons. The chain has TRBV28 and TRBJ2-1, with TRBD2 identical over 7 bases. Sequencing was carried out using peripheral blood. The source of this sequence is a human donor in a cohort sampled during active COVID-19. As DNA, the CDR3 is TGTGCCAGCAGTTCTATCCTCGGGGAGGGCCCCCACAATGAGCAGTTCTTC. It translates to CASSSILGEGPHNEQFF.